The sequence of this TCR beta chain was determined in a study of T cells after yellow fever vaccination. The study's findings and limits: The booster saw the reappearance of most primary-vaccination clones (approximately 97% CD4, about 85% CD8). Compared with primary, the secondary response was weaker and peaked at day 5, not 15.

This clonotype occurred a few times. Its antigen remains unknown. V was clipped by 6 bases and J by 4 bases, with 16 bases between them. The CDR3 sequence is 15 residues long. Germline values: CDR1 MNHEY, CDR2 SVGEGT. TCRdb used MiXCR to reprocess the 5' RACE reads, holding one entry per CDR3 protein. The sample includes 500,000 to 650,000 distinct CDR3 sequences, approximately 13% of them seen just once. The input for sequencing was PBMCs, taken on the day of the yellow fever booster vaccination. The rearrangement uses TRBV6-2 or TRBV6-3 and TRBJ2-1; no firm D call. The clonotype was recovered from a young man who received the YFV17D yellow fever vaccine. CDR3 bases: TGTGCCAGCAGCCACGAGGTACCCGTTTACAATGAGCAGTTCTTC. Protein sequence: CASSHEVPVYNEQFF.